The source of this T cell receptor beta chain is a study of identical twins (TCRdb year 2016). Notes on the research overall: TCR alpha and beta repertoires from monozygotic twins, unrelated adults of various ages and cord blood were deep-sequenced to test whether fetal clonotypes persist. Replicate twin experiments were performed at different times using different library preparation protocols to rule out contamination.

The receptor library was made with 5' RACE. The run used an Illumina HiSeq 2000. A universal primer binding site was added through template switching, and the final cDNA carried a unique molecular identifier so that TCR cDNA molecules could be counted accurately. Specific primers in the conserved constant-segment region were used to synthesize first-strand cDNA for the TCR alpha and beta chains. To control for contamination, every cDNA library was double barcoded, receiving both a SMART-Mk sample barcode and Illumina barcodes. Two successive PCR steps introduced TruSeq adapter sequences along with Illumina sample barcodes. Sequencing of the TCR alpha and beta cDNA libraries was done on the Illumina HiSeq platform using custom primers. The published analysis was carried out like this. Unique molecular identifiers were extracted from raw reads with MiGEC, and CDR3 positions were determined with MiXCR. For each individual, recombination models were inferred using an EM algorithm with the repgenHMM and IGoR tools. The tcR package in R was used for shared clonotype analysis, with sharing normalized by the product of cloneset sizes. To study raw recombination free of thymic and clonal selection effects, out-of-frame nonproductive sequences were analyzed. Through fastp at Q25 and MiXCR, TCRdb rebuilt clones from the public reads, retaining in-frame beta chains. Each entry is one CDR3 protein sequence, shown with its most common DNA and genes. TCRdb's processing, not the study's, gives the V and J calls here. The sample profile shows 600,000 to 800,000 distinct CDR3 sequences; 21% of them were found once. The leading ten clones occupy roughly 4.3% of the sample.

What the authors observed across the whole study: Compared with coincidental sharing between unrelated individuals, out-of-frame TCR alpha sequences shared between twins showed an excess of sequences with low generation probability. Fewer insertions were carried by abundant cord blood beta clonotypes, a similar but weaker trend appeared in young adult naive repertoires, and no such trend appeared in memory repertoires. Invariant T cells such as MAIT and iNKT could partly confound zero-insertion analyses, though diverse VJ usage argued against this for most clonotypes. Because the same donors could not be followed over many years, the conclusions relied on cross-sectional statistical analysis. Excess twin sharing in beta out-of-frame sequences was weaker because fewer shared sequences lowered the signal-to-noise ratio. In monozygotic twins, recombination models systematically underestimated out-of-frame TCR alpha sharing, but the models matched the sharing seen between unrelated individuals.

The cysteine opens and the phenylalanine closes a CDR3 of 13 amino acids. The read is trimmed to its CDR3 DNA, 39 bases read in frame from base 1. CDR1 and CDR2, looked up from the germline V gene (reference sequence), are DFQATT and SNEGSKA. The table lists this clonotype with many counts. No cognate antigen has been identified for it. Base qualities are not at hand, and no much larger clone is one base apart. Every donor in the study was a healthy Caucasian. Three pairs of female monozygotic twins, all aged about 18 to 30 years, were included in the twin cohort. Peripheral blood mononuclear cells were used as the source from which RNA for TCR libraries was isolated. This sample also belongs to another study, concerning T cells expressing NK-cell markers. As noted in the second study: About eight donors provided sorted CD3+CD56+NKG2C+, CD3+CD56+NKG2C- and CD3+CD56-NKG2C+ T-cell subsets, whose TCR beta-chain repertoires were profiled. Among the eight sequenced donors, seven were HCMV-seropositive and one was HCMV-seronegative. In several experiments an anti-gammadeltaTCR antibody was added to restrict sorting to alphabetaTCR-expressing T cells. For several donors, the dominant CD3+CD56+NKG2C+ clonotypes were among the top 10 CD8+ clonotypes and accounted for about 1.0-8% of CD8+ T cells. Those dominant clonotypes were again the most abundant among CD3+CD56-NKG2C+ cells in a handful of donors, at about 25-60.1%. Whether the expanded NKG2C-expressing T cell clones were specific for HCMV antigens was left unclear. The eight sequenced donors were randomly selected healthy volunteers, three men and five women. HCMV-specific IgG was detected in serum with a commercial ELISA kit to determine HCMV serostatus. For six donors, bulk peripheral blood T-cell repertoires were also sequenced from unsorted PBMC. MIGEC was used to demultiplex reads and group the reads by UMI, and MiTCR was used to assemble and quantify clonotypes. Only TCR cDNA sequences supported by at least two reads were kept to exclude erroneous sequences. The tcR package was used for downstream repertoire analysis, and clonotypes were matched between fractions using CDR3 nucleotide sequence together with V segment. Antigen specificity was annotated against VDJdb with VDJmatch, allowing one amino acid substitution in CDR3.

The receptor's source is a woman aged 18-29 years in good health. The chain was built from TRBV20-1 and TRBJ2-1; the D gene cannot be resolved beyond TRBD1 or TRBD2, each matching 6 bases. The sample was PBMCs. CDR3 region: CSGGGSSYNEQFF. The sequence in DNA is TGCAGCGGAGGGGGGAGTAGCTACAATGAGCAGTTCTTC.